This T cell receptor (beta chain) was profiled in a study of cytomegalovirus exposure and HLA in healthy donors. Background on the study: The roughly 120 million unique TCR beta sequences, from 150 million to 200 million T cells, were found by an earlier analysis. Study observations and caveats: Later analysis identified 16,951 TCR beta sequences associated with HLA alleles, using a false discovery rate threshold of 0.05. HLA-A and HLA-B allele assignments for most subjects were reportedly predicted accurately using TCR beta sequences. A missense DCLRE1C variant was associated with V- and J-gene trimming of TCR beta chains in a later analysis, and an independent cohort replicated the association.

Researchers ran the PCR with 60 Vbeta and 13 Jbeta primers. The data were produced by immunoSEQ multiplex PCR, yet TCRdb's version contains in-frame clones alone and is incomplete. Here the sample spans under 200,000 clones, approximately 80% being singletons. On this clone itself: Its matching antigen is unknown.

The trim removed 5 bases at V and 3 bases at J, leaving 4 bases unmatched. The CDR3 is 14 amino acids. Per germline, CDR1 SGHTA and CDR2 FQGNSA. The chain recombines TRBV7-2 with TRBJ2-7; 10 positions agree with TRBD1. The receptor was isolated from a man in his thirties or forties in good health and CMV-seronegative. Sample: PBMCs. CDR3 nucleotide sequence: TGTGCCAGCAGCCGACGGACAGGGGGCTACGAGCAGTACTTC. This codes for CASSRRTGGYEQYF.